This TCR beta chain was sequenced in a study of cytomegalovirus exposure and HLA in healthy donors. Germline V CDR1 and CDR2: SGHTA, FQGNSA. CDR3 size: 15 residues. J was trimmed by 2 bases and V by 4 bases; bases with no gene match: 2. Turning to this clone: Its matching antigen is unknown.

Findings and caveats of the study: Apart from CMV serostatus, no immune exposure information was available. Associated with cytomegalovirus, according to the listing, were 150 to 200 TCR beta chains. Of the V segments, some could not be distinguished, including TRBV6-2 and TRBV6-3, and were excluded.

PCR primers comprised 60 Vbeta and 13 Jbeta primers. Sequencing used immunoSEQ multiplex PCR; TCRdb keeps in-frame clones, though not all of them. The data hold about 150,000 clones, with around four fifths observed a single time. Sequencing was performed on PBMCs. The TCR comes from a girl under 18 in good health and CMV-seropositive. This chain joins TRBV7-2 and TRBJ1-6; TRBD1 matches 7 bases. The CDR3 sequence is CASSSGQPYNSPLHF. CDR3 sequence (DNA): TGTGCCAGCAGCTCGGGACAGCCCTATAATTCACCCCTCCACTTT.